Below, 13 T cell receptor beta chains from the same sample are listed, as sequenced in a study of vaccination and CD4 T cells after COVID-19. The treatment denotes: roughly nine-day PBMC culture with coronavirus spike peptide pools or control peptides (ViraFEST assay). Researchers collected the unexposed donor's CD4+ T cells before the COVID-19 pandemic (2011-2018). The antigens of these receptors remain unknown. CD4+ T cells that had been cultured provided DNA sequenced with the Oncomine TCR Beta short-read assay. TCRdb independently ran MiXCR on the PCR reads; one entry per CDR3 protein. The sample lists some 6,600 distinct CDR3 sequences, 40% to 55% occurring once. Specimen: CD4+ T cells from blood, cultured in vitro. Source of these receptors: a human donor in good health.

V and J are TRBV20-1 and TRBJ1-4; weak D call: TRBD1 (5 bases). Between the trimmed V and J ends, which lost 7 bases and 5 bases, there was a span of 14 bases. The CDR3 runs to 13 residues. From germline, CDR1 is DFQATT and CDR2 SNEGSKA (reference sequence). In nucleotides, the CDR3 is TGCAGTGTCCCGGGGCGGGTCAATGAAAAACTGTTTTTT. Translated: CSVPGRVNEKLFF.

The chain couples TRBV6-1 to TRBJ1-5; no firm D call. Germline V CDR1 and CDR2: MNHNS, SASEGT. Deletions cut 3 bases from V and 7 bases from J, with 7 bases between. This CDR3 region has 12 residues. CDR3 sequence reads: CASSDRVQPQHF. The CDR3 region has the DNA TGTGCCAGCAGTGATAGGGTACAGCCCCAGCATTTT.

The genes are TRBV24-1 and TRBJ2-3; 11 bases align to TRBD1. The CDR3 is made up of 16 amino acids. In germline, CDR1 is KGHDR, CDR2 SFDVKD. The ends lost 1 base at V and 4 bases at J; junction bases unmatched: 3. The CDR3 protein is CATSDFGQGAADTQYF. CDR3 DNA: TGTGCCACCAGTGATTTTGGACAGGGGGCTGCAGATACGCAGTATTTT.

This clonotype was seen a few times. The chain couples TRBV6-5 to TRBJ2-2; D is possibly TRBD2 (6 bases). This CDR3 spans 15 amino acids. Trimming stripped 4 bases from V and 4 bases from J, with 13 bases between. Per germline, CDR1 MNHEY and CDR2 SVGAGI. The CDR3 protein is CASSLGGLRTGELFF. The DNA for the CDR3 is TGTGCCAGCAGTTTGGGAGGTCTGCGCACCGGGGAGCTGTTTTTT.

The V gene is TRBV9, the J gene TRBJ1-3; 8 positions agree with TRBD1. There are 16 residues in the CDR3. The germline V gene encodes CDR1 SGDLS and CDR2 YYNGEE. Unmatched junction bases numbered 6, after V lost 2 bases and J lost 2 bases. This CDR3 is CASSVTTGEAGNTIYF. CDR3 DNA sequence: TGTGCCAGCAGCGTTACGACAGGGGAGGCTGGAAACACCATATATTTT.

This chain joins TRBV28 and TRBJ1-5, with D possibly being TRBD1 (6 bases). The length of the CDR3 is 19 residues. Per germline, CDR1 MDHEN and CDR2 SYDVKM. Trimming shortened V by 6 bases and J by 9 bases, and 33 bases separated the two germline ends. CDR3 in amino acids: CASSLSQGGPRTRILPQHF. In nucleotides, the CDR3 is TGTGCCAGCAGCCTATCACAGGGAGGACCTAGAACCCGAATACTGCCCCAGCATTTT.

This clonotype was detected only a few times. J is TRBJ2-3 and V is TRBV7-2; a weak D match, TRBD1 (5 bases). CDR3 length: 14 amino acids. V gave up 5 bases and J gave up 0 bases, with 9 bases separating them. Germline lookup yields CDR1 SGHTA and CDR2 FQGNSA. CDR3 DNA: TGTGCCAGCAGCCCTTCAGGGAGCACAGATACGCAGTATTTT. It encodes CASSPSGSTDTQYF.

This rearrangement joins TRBV7-9 to TRBJ1-2; 7 bases are shared with TRBD1. Germline CDR1 SEHNR, CDR2 FQNEAQ (reference sequence). J gave up 4 bases and V 4 bases, and 9 bases lay outside the gene matches. There are 15 residues in the CDR3. The DNA for the CDR3 is TGTGCCAGCAGCTCAGCGGTGGCAGGGGGCTATGGCTACACCTTC. Translation: CASSSAVAGGYGYTF. The whole variable domain, filled in from reference TRBV7-9 and TRBJ1-2, reads DTGVSQNPRHKITKRGQNVTFRCDPISEHNRLYWYRQTLGQGPEFLTYFQNEAQLEKSRLLSDRFSAERPKGSFSTLEIQRTEQGDSAMYLCASSSAVAGGYGYTFGSGTRLTVV.

V gene TRBV18 combines with J gene TRBJ1-1; 8 bases are a match to TRBD1. Trimming at V came to 3 bases and at J to 0 bases, leaving 6 bases not matched to a gene. The germline gives CDR1 KGHSH, CDR2 LQKENI. The length of the CDR3 is 16 residues. The CDR3 protein is CASSPRQGIMNTEAFF. DNA for the CDR3: TGTGCCAGCTCACCCCGACAGGGGATTATGAACACTGAAGCTTTCTTT.

The J gene is TRBJ1-1, the V gene TRBV6-2 or TRBV6-3; D unclear. The V gene lost 8 bases and the J gene lost 3 bases, with 19 bases spanning the gap. The CDR3 is 15 residues long. The V gene's germline CDR1 is MNHEY and CDR2 SVGEGT. CDR3 amino acids: CASEGGGHGDTEAFF. The CDR3 bases are TGTGCCAGCGAAGGAGGAGGCCACGGGGACACTGAAGCTTTCTTT.

J is TRBJ2-7 and V is TRBV14, with a weak D call TRBD1 (6 bases). V was clipped by 3 bases and J by 2 bases, with 11 bases between them. CDR3 length: 14 amino acids. Germline V gene data show CDR1 as SGHDN and CDR2 as FVKESK. This chain's CDR3 is CASSQLGQTYEQYF. The CDR3 DNA follows: TGTGCCAGCAGCCAGCTAGGACAGACCTACGAGCAGTACTTC.

This clonotype was found a few times. The chain recombines TRBV7-2 with TRBJ1-1; possibly TRBD1 for D (5 bases). Germline assignment: CDR1 SGHTA and CDR2 FQGNSA. The CDR3 runs 15 residues. V was clipped by 7 bases and J by 3 bases, with 18 bases between them. The CDR3 here is CASTPRGRIDTEAFF. In nucleotides, the CDR3 is TGTGCCAGCACCCCAAGGGGCAGGATAGACACTGAAGCTTTCTTT. Full variable domain (rest looked up from reference TRBV7-2 and TRBJ1-1): GAGVSQSPSNKVTEKGKDVELRCDPISGHTALYWYRQSLGQGLEFLIYFQGNSAPDKSGLPSDRFSAERTGGSVSTLTIQRTQQEDSAVYLCASTPRGRIDTEAFFGQGTRLTVV.

This clonotype has just one count. CDR3 region: CASSYKDANQPQHF. In DNA, the CDR3 is TGTGCCAGCAGTTACAAGGATGCCAATCAGCCCCAGCATTTT. The chain joins TRBV6-2 or TRBV6-3 to TRBJ1-5; D unclear. CDR1 and CDR2 from the germline V gene are MNHEY and SVGEGT. The CDR3 extends over 14 amino acids. With 2 bases removed from V and 3 bases from J, the gap between germline ends came to 8 bases.